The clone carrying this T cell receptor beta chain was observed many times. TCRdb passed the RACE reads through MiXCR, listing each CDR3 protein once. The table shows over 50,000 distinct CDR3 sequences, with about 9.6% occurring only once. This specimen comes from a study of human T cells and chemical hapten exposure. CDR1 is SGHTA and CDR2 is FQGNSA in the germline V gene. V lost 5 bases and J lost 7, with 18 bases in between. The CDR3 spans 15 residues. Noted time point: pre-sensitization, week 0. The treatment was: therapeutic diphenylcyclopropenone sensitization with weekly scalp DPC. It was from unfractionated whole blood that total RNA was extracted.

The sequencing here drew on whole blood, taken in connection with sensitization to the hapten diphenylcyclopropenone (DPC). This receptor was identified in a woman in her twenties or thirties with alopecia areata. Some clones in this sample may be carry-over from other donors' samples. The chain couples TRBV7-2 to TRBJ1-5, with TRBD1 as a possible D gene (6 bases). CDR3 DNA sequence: TGTGCCAGCAGCGCCTCTACAGGGACGGAACAGCCCCAGCATTTT. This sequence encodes CASSASTGTEQPQHF.